The T cell receptor (beta chain) under discussion was sequenced for a study of shared clonotypes between healthy human individuals. This CDR3 is 15 amino acids long. Germline CDR1 is SGHAT and CDR2 is FQNNGV. The V end lost 2 bases, the J end lost 7 bases, and 18 bases lay between the germline ends. This clone appeared once. The antigen is not known. Clones were sequenced by immunoSEQ multiplex PCR, and TCRdb holds only the in-frame ones, with some missing. The sample shows 600,000 to 750,000 clones, 60% to 80% of them seen only once. CD4+ cells yielded CD45RA+ naive and CD45RA-negative memory subsets. Study-wide findings and caveats: Having only a few donors restricted how much genetic and exposure-history diversity was captured.

This clonotype was obtained from a woman aged 25 to 39 in good health. J is TRBJ2-7 and V is TRBV11-2; D is perhaps TRBD2 (5 bases). The material sequenced was memory CD4+ T cells sorted from blood. Subset defined: CD45RA-negative fraction. The CDR3 loop reads CASSLQASTGWEQYF. The CDR3 coding sequence is TGTGCCAGCAGCTTACAGGCTTCTACGGGATGGGAGCAGTACTTC.